This T cell receptor beta chain emerged from a study of blood T cells in healthy people across ages. A sample-barcoded 5' primer and a J-beta primer mix were used in a second PCR of roughly 7 to 12 cycles. TCRdb passed the 5' RACE reads through MiXCR, listing each CDR3 protein once. Here the sample spans 2 million or so distinct CDR3 sequences, roughly 49% being singletons. V was pared by 2 bases and J by 10 bases, with 14 bases between. Germline assignment: CDR1 MNHNS and CDR2 SASEGT. The CDR3 covers 14 residues. This clonotype appeared once. The specimen was blood. The receptor was isolated from a woman in her thirties or forties in good health. The chain combines TRBV6-1 with TRBJ1-4; no firm D call. The CDR3 DNA sequence: TGTGCCAGCAGTGAAATAAGTTTTCAAGGAAAACTGTTTTTT. Encoded protein: CASSEISFQGKLFF.